These T cell receptor beta chains were read from a single sample in a study of blood T cell repertoires in COVID-19. Data came from immunoSEQ multiplex PCR; TCRdb stores just in-frame clones and leaves some out. The data contain roughly 130,000 clones, roughly nine tenths of them singletons. Sequencing used peripheral blood. All receptors derive from a man in his sixties with COVID-19, enrolled during active disease. Both conserved end residues are part of each CDR3. The D gene is left open where the match is weak. Clone size appears in some rows only: once, few, many, or a class for an expanded clone.

V,size,J,D,DNA,CDR3
TRBV6-5,.,TRBJ2-7,.,TGTGCCAGCAGTTACTCAGGACAGAGTTCCTACGAGCAGTACTTC,CASSYSGQSSYEQYF
TRBV7-6,.,TRBJ1-6,.,TGTGCCAGCAGCTTAGAACGGAGCTCCTATAATTCACCCCTCCACTTT,CASSLERSSYNSPLHF
TRBV4-2,.,TRBJ1-4,TRBD1,TGTGCCAGCAGCCAAGATTTTGTGGGACAGTCTGCAACTAATGAAAAACTGTTTTTT,CASSQDFVGQSATNEKLFF
TRBV25-1,.,TRBJ1-3,TRBD1,TGTGCCAGCAGTGAAGTAGGGACAGGGGGCTCTGGAAACACCATATATTTT,CASSEVGTGGSGNTIYF
TRBV10-2,.,TRBJ2-7,.,TGCGCCAGCAGGCGCGGGATTCAAGAAGGGCAGTACTTC,CASRRGIQEGQYF
TRBV11-2,.,TRBJ2-7,TRBD2,TGTGCCAGCAGCAAGGGGGACCTGGCTCGGGAGGGCTACGAGCAGTACTTC,CASSKGDLAREGYEQYF
TRBV30,.,TRBJ1-1,.,TGTGCCTGGAGGATACGGGGGAACACTGAAGCTTTCTTT,CAWRIRGNTEAFF
TRBV12-5,.,TRBJ2-2,TRBD1,TGTGCTAGTGGTCGGGACAGGAACACCGGGGAGCTGTTTTTT,CASGRDRNTGELFF
TRBV11-3,.,TRBJ2-1,.,TGTGCCAGCAGCTTAGGGACTTCCTCCGGAGAGCAGTTCTTC,CASSLGTSSGEQFF
TRBV7-9,.,TRBJ2-3,TRBD2,TGTGCCAGCAGCCCCGGGGGGACAGATACGCAGTATTTT,CASSPGGTDTQYF
TRBV5-6,.,TRBJ1-3,.,TGTGCCAGCAGCCGCCTGGAGGAGTCTGTAAACACCATATATTTT,CASSRLEESVNTIYF
TRBV5-1,.,TRBJ2-3,TRBD1,TGCGCCAGCAGCGGGGGACAGGGGGGCACAGATACGCAGTATTTT,CASSGGQGGTDTQYF
TRBV7-8,.,TRBJ1-4,.,TGTGCCAGCAGCTTAGATGGGAGAACTAATGAAAAACTGTTTTTT,CASSLDGRTNEKLFF
TRBV12-5,.,TRBJ1-6,.,TGTGCTAGTGGTTTCCGGGAGGCCAATAATTCACCCCTCCACTTT,CASGFREANNSPLHF
TRBV7-2,few,TRBJ1-3,.,TGTGCCAGCAGCTTAGCCCAGGCCAACTCTGGAAACACCATATATTTT,CASSLAQANSGNTIYF